Listed here are 15 T cell receptor beta chains from one sample, sequenced in a study of shared clonotypes between healthy human individuals. Sequenced by immunoSEQ multiplex PCR; TCRdb stores in-frame clones only, minus some. The data hold over a million clones, with approximately 96% observed a single time. The material sequenced was naive CD4+ T cells sorted from blood. This sample's subset: CD45RA+ positively selected. The receptor set was obtained from a man aged 30 to 39 in good health.

V gene TRBV5-1 combines with J gene TRBJ2-7, with 15 bases fitting TRBD2. The length of the CDR3 is 14 residues. Germline V gene lookup returns CDR1 SGHRS and CDR2 YFSETQ. V lost 4 bases and J lost 12; bases outside the gene matches: 8. CDR3 nucleotide sequence: TGCGCCAGCAGCCCGGGGGGGACTAGCGGGAGGCGGTACTTC. Translating gives CASSPGGTSGRRYF.

The chain carries TRBV18 and TRBJ2-1; D might be TRBD2 (5 bases). Germline V lookup: CDR1 KGHSH, CDR2 LQKENI. CDR3 size: 14 residues. Trimming took off 7 bases at V and 6 bases at J, with 16 bases between the two ends. The CDR3, as DNA: TGTGCCAGCTGGCCCGAGGGTGGGTCCAATGAGCAGTTCTTC. This translates into CASWPEGGSNEQFF.

V usage is TRBV18 and J usage is TRBJ1-1; D gene unclear. This CDR3 comprises 14 residues. In germline, CDR1 is KGHSH, CDR2 LQKENI. Trimming pared 1 base from V and 0 bases from J, leaving 6 bases between. The CDR3 region has the DNA TGTGCCAGCTCACCACAGGAATTGAACACTGAAGCTTTCTTT. It is translated as CASSPQELNTEAFF.

This chain joins TRBV6-5 and TRBJ2-7; D not resolved. The length of the CDR3 is 12 residues. V gave up 6 bases and J gave up 4 bases, with 10 bases separating them. Germline V gene lookup returns CDR1 MNHEY and CDR2 SVGAGI. The chain's CDR3 is CASSEAGYEQYF. In nucleotides, the CDR3 is TGTGCCAGCAGCGAGGCTGGATACGAGCAGTACTTC.

The chain recombines TRBV28 with TRBJ1-2; 7 bases match TRBD1. V gave up 2 bases and J gave up 3 bases; unmatched junction bases: 15. This CDR3 comprises 18 residues. The germline V gene encodes CDR1 MDHEN and CDR2 SYDVKM. CDR3 in amino acids: CASSLPLGQEVFDYGYTF. In DNA, the CDR3 is TGTGCCAGCAGTTTACCTTTAGGACAGGAGGTATTTGACTATGGCTACACCTTC.

This sequence joins TRBV30 and TRBJ2-5; D remains ambiguous. From germline, CDR1 is GTSNPN and CDR2 SVGIG (reference sequence). V gave up 4 bases and J gave up 3 bases, with 6 bases separating them. The CDR3 runs 11 residues. The chain's CDR3 is CAWTPKETQYF. CDR3 DNA sequence: TGTGCCTGGACACCCAAAGAGACCCAGTACTTC.

V gene TRBV29-1 combines with J gene TRBJ2-1; TRBD2 agrees at 13 bases. CDR3 size: 14 residues. J was trimmed by 9 bases and V by 7 bases; bases with no gene match: 9. CDR1 SQVTM and CDR2 ANQGSEA come from the germline V gene. The CDR3 nucleotides are TGCAGCGGCACCGGACTAGCGGGAGCGGTTGAGCAGTTCTTC. Translated, it gives CSGTGLAGAVEQFF.

The rearrangement joins TRBV7-2 to TRBJ2-2; TRBD1 matches 7 bases. Looked up from germline, CDR1 is SGHTA and CDR2 is FQGNSA. V lost 5 bases to trimming and J lost 6 bases; unmatched junction nucleotides: 6. The CDR3 extends over 14 amino acids. CDR3 sequence reads: CASSPRGGPGELFF. DNA for the CDR3: TGTGCCAGCAGCCCAAGAGGGGGCCCCGGGGAGCTGTTTTTT. The full variable domain, completed using reference TRBV7-2 and TRBJ2-2, is GAGVSQSPSNKVTEKGKDVELRCDPISGHTALYWYRQSLGQGLEFLIYFQGNSAPDKSGLPSDRFSAERTGGSVSTLTIQRTQQEDSAVYLCASSPRGGPGELFFGEGSRLTVL.

This sequence joins TRBV6-1 and TRBJ2-5; TRBD1 might be the D (6 bases). Trimming took off 2 bases at V and 3 bases at J, with 13 bases between the two ends. Germline values: CDR1 MNHNS, CDR2 SASEGT. The CDR3 contains 15 residues. CDR3 loop: CASSEHTGSEETQYF. In nucleotides, the CDR3 is TGTGCCAGCAGTGAACACACAGGGTCTGAAGAGACCCAGTACTTC.

The chain couples TRBV27 to TRBJ2-2; 8 bases agree with TRBD2. In germline, CDR1 is MNHEY, CDR2 SMNVEV (reference sequence). J lost 6 bases, V lost 5 bases, and 14 bases had no gene match. The CDR3 spans 17 residues. CDR3 sequence reads: CASSTISGKRGAGELFF. CDR3 DNA: TGTGCCAGCAGTACTATTAGCGGGAAGAGGGGCGCCGGGGAGCTGTTTTTT.

Written as DNA, the CDR3 is TGTGCCAGCAGTTACTCTCTGACGGCCATTAATGAAAAACTGTTTTTT. Protein product: CASSYSLTAINEKLFF. The chain is built from TRBV6-5 and TRBJ1-4; D unclear. The germline gives CDR1 MNHEY, CDR2 SVGAGI. Trimming left V 0 bases short and J 4 bases short, with 12 bases between. The CDR3 is made up of 16 amino acids.

The V call is TRBV28, the J call TRBJ2-3; 8 positions agree with TRBD2. Germline assignment: CDR1 MDHEN and CDR2 SYDVKM. After removal of 4 bases from V and 0 bases from J, the junction contained 12 bases not matched to a gene. CDR3 size: 18 residues. CDR3 protein: CASSSAGLVGKSTDTQYF. The CDR3 DNA sequence: TGTGCCAGCAGTTCTGCGGGACTAGTGGGGAAGAGCACAGATACGCAGTATTTT.

CDR3 region: CASSFLQGNINEQFF. The CDR3 nucleotides are TGTGCCAGCAGTTTCTTGCAGGGCAATATCAATGAGCAGTTCTTC. The V call is TRBV27, the J call TRBJ2-1; weak D call: TRBD1 (5 bases). Germline lookup yields CDR1 MNHEY and CDR2 SMNVEV (reference sequence). With 3 bases removed from V and 6 bases from J, the gap between germline ends came to 15 bases. This CDR3 region has 15 residues.

J is TRBJ1-1 and V is TRBV7-9, with 8 bases identical to TRBD1. CDR1 and CDR2 (germline): SEHNR, FQNEAQ (reference sequence). V lost 3 bases to trimming and J lost 1 base; unmatched junction nucleotides: 4. This CDR3 comprises 15 residues. This CDR3 is CASSLGQETNTEAFF. The DNA for the CDR3 is TGTGCCAGCAGCTTGGGACAGGAGACGAACACTGAAGCTTTCTTT.

This sequence joins TRBV6-5 and TRBJ2-3, with D perhaps matching TRBD1 (6 bases). Germline assignment: CDR1 MNHEY and CDR2 SVGAGI. V was shortened by 2 bases and J by 2 bases, with 11 bases between the two germline ends. CDR3 length: 15 residues. CDR3 sequence (DNA): TGTGCCAGCAGTTACGTCAGGGGAGTCACAGATACGCAGTATTTT. Its protein is CASSYVRGVTDTQYF.